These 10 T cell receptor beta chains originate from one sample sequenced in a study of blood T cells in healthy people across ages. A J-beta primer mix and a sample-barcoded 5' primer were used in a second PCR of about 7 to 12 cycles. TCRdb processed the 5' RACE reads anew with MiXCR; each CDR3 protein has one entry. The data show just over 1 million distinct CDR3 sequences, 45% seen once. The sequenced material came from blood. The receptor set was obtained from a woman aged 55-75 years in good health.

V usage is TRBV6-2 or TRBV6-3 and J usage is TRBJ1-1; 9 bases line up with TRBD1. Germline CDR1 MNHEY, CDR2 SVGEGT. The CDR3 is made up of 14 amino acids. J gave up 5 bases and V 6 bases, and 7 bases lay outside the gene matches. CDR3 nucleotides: TGTGCCAGCAGCCTAACAGGGGGCGGTACTGAAGCTTTCTTT. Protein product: CASSLTGGGTEAFF.

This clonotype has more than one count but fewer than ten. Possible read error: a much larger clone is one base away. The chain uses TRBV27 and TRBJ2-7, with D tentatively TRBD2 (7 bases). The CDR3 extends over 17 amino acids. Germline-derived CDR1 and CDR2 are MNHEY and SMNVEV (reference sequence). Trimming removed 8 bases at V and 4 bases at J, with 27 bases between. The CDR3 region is CASWGAGRRGGTYEQYF. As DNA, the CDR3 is TGTGCCAGCTGGGGGGCTGGAAGGAGGGGGGGGACATACGAGCAGTACTTC.

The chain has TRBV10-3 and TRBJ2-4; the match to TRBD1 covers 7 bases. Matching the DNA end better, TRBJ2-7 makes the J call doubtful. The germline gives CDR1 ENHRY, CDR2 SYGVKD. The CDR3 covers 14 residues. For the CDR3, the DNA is TGTGCCATCAGTGGGAGACAGGGTGTCCACGAGCAGTACTTC. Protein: CAISGRQGVHEQYF.

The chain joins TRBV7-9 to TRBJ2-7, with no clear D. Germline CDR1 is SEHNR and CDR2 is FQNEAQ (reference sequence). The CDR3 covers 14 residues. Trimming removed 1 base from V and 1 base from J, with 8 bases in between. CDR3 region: CASSLDLISYEQYF. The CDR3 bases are TGTGCCAGCAGCTTAGACCTGATTTCCTACGAGCAGTACTTC. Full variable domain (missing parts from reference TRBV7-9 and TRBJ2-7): DTGVSQNPRHKITKRGQNVTFRCDPISEHNRLYWYRQTLGQGPEFLTYFQNEAQLEKSRLLSDRFSAERPKGSFSTLEIQRTEQGDSAMYLCASSLDLISYEQYFGPGTRLTVT.

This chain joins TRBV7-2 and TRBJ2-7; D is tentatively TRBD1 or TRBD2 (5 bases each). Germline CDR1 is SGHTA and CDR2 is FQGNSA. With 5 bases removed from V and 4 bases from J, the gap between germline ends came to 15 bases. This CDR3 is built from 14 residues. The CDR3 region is CASSRVHGGYEQYF. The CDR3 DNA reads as TGTGCCAGCAGCCGGGTACATGGGGGTTACGAGCAGTACTTC.

The CDR3 nucleotides read TGCGCCAGCAGCTTGGCCGGGGCAGCGTATGGCTACACCTTC. Its protein product is CASSLAGAAYGYTF. V gene TRBV5-1 combines with J gene TRBJ1-2, with D maybe TRBD1 (5 bases). Trimming removed 0 bases from V and 5 bases from J, with 11 bases in between. Germline CDR1 reads SGHRS; CDR2 reads YFSETQ. The CDR3 has 14 residues. The complete variable domain, with remaining parts taken from reference TRBV5-1 and TRBJ1-2, reads KAGVTQTPRYLIKTRGQQVTLSCSPISGHRSVSWYQQTPGQGLQFLFEYFSETQRNKGNFPGRFSGRQFSNSRSEMNVSTLELGDSALYLCASSLAGAAYGYTFGSGTRLTVV.

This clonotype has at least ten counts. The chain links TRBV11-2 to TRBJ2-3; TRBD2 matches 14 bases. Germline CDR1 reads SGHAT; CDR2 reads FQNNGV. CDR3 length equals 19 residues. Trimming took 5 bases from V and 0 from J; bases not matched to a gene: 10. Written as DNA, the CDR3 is TGTGCCAGCAGCCTGCGACTAGCGGGAGGGCCGGGGAGCACAGATACGCAGTATTTT. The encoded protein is CASSLRLAGGPGSTDTQYF. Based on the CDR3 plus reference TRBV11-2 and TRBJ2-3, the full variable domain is EAGVAQSPRYKIIEKRQSVAFWCNPISGHATLYWYQQILGQGPKLLIQFQNNGVVDDSQLPKDRFSAERLKGVDSTLKIQPAKLEDSAVYLCASSLRLAGGPGSTDTQYFGPGTRLTVL.

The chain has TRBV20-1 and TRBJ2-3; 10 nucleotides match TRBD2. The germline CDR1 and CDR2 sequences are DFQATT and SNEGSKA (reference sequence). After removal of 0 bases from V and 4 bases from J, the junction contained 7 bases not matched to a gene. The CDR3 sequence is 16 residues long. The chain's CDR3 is CSARDGTSDQSDTQYF. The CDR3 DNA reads TGCAGTGCTAGAGACGGGACTAGCGATCAATCAGATACGCAGTATTTT.

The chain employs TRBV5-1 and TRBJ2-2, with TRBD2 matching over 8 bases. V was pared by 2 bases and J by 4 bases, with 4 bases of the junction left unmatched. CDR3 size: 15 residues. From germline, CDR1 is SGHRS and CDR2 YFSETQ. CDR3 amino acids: CASSFGGASTGELFF. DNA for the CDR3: TGCGCCAGCAGCTTCGGGGGGGCAAGCACCGGGGAGCTGTTTTTT.

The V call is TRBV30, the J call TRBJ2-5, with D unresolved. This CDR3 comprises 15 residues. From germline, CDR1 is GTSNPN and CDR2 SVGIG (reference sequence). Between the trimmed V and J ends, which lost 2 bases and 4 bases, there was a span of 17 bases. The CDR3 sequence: CAWSSSFGVGETQYF. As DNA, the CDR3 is TGTGCCTGGAGTTCCTCGTTCGGTGTGGGAGAGACCCAGTACTTC.